The 23 T cell receptor beta chains below all came from one sample that was sequenced in a study of control samples from healthy donors and cancer patients. The table came from immunoSEQ multiplex PCR; TCRdb's copy has only in-frame clones and leaves some out. The sample contains about 120,000 clones, approximately 90% of which appear only once. Source material: blood. These receptors came from an older woman in good health.

The chain carries TRBV19 and TRBJ1-1; 7 bases line up with TRBD1. CDR3 length: 16 residues. Germline V gene data show CDR1 as LNHDA and CDR2 as SQIVND (reference sequence). V dropped 1 base and J dropped 3; count of bases not matched to a gene: 8. CDR3 nucleotide sequence: TGTGCCAGTAGTATAGGGGCAGGGGGGCCCGACACTGAAGCTTTCTTT. Protein: CASSIGAGGPDTEAFF.

Comment on this clone: Other DNA variants within this sample encode the same CDR3. This chain joins TRBV11-3 and TRBJ1-1; 8 bases line up with TRBD1. Germline V gives CDR1 SGHNT, CDR2 YENEEA. The CDR3 consists of 13 residues. V lost 5 bases, J lost 5 bases, and 4 bases stayed unmatched. The CDR3 region has the DNA TGTGCCAGCAGCATCACAGGGGGAACTGAAGCTTTCTTT. Translated: CASSITGGTEAFF.

The CDR3 reads CASISGPLGNEQFF. The CDR3 DNA reads TGTGCCAGCATTTCGGGCCCTCTCGGCAATGAGCAGTTCTTC. The chain carries TRBV6-5 and TRBJ2-1; D remains unclear. CDR1 and CDR2 (germline): MNHEY, SVGAGI. V lost 7 bases and J 6 bases, leaving 16 bases between the germline ends. The CDR3 is 14 amino acids.

As concerns this clone: The same CDR3 arises from other DNA sequences in this sample as well. The rearrangement links TRBV6-5 to TRBJ1-2, with TRBD1 identical over 7 bases. J gave up 5 bases and V 6 bases, and 3 bases lay outside the gene matches. Germline V gene data show CDR1 as MNHEY and CDR2 as SVGAGI. This CDR3 is 12 amino acids long. CDR3 loop: CASRDRPYGYTF. The CDR3 DNA reads as TGTGCCAGCAGGGACAGGCCTTATGGCTACACCTTC.

This sequence joins TRBV10-2 and TRBJ1-2, with D unclear. CDR1 is WSHSY and CDR2 is SAAADI in the germline V gene. This CDR3 comprises 13 residues. V was pared by 7 bases and J by 0 bases, with 9 bases between. CDR3 loop: CASTRSSNYGYTF. As DNA, the CDR3 is TGCGCCAGCACGCGGTCCTCTAACTATGGCTACACCTTC.

This chain connects TRBV5-4 to TRBJ2-5; no definite D call. V lost 1 base and J lost 5, with 12 bases in between. The V gene's germline CDR1 is SGHNT and CDR2 YYREEE (reference sequence). The length of the CDR3 is 14 residues. The CDR3 spells CASSLFGASETQYF. CDR3 nucleotides: TGTGCCAGCAGCTTGTTTGGCGCCTCGGAGACCCAGTACTTC.

This clone appeared a single time. The rearrangement links TRBV3-1 (or the pseudogene TRBV3-2) to TRBJ1-1; TRBD1 agrees at 10 bases. Germline lookup yields CDR1 LGHDT and CDR2 YNNKEL (reference sequence). The CDR3 has 17 residues. V trimming: 1 base; J trimming: 0 bases; junction bases outside the gene matches: 5. CDR3 sequence reads: CASSQGDRGFLNTEAFF. The CDR3 DNA is TGTGCCAGCAGCCAAGGGGACAGGGGCTTTCTGAACACTGAAGCTTTCTTT.

This chain connects TRBV10-3 to TRBJ1-1; 8 bases map to TRBD1. This CDR3 has 15 amino acids. V was pared by 0 bases and J by 4 bases, with 4 bases of the junction left unmatched. From germline, CDR1 is ENHRY and CDR2 SYGVKD. Written as DNA, the CDR3 is TGTGCCATCAGTGAGTCGGCAGGGGGCGTCACTGAAGCTTTCTTT. This codes for CAISESAGGVTEAFF.

J is TRBJ1-3 and V is TRBV18; weak D call: TRBD1 (6 bases). The CDR3 consists of 15 residues. The germline V gene encodes CDR1 KGHSH and CDR2 LQKENI. V was trimmed by 3 bases and J by 4 bases, leaving 13 bases between them. CDR3 sequence reads: CASSPSTGLGNTIYF. The CDR3 nucleotides are TGTGCCAGCTCACCGTCGACAGGATTGGGAAACACCATATATTTT.

The chain joins TRBV4-2 to TRBJ2-7; TRBD2 agrees at 13 bases. With 3 bases clipped from V and 11 bases from J, the junction kept 7 bases outside the gene matches. Looked up from germline, CDR1 is LGHNA and CDR2 is YNFKEQ. The CDR3 extends over 14 amino acids. The CDR3 DNA follows: TGTGCCAGCAGCCAGGCGACTGGGACTAGCGGGGAGTACTTC. This codes for CASSQATGTSGEYF.

The gene calls are TRBV24-1 and TRBJ1-4; TRBD1 agrees at 10 bases. Germline loops: CDR1 KGHDR, CDR2 SFDVKD. The CDR3 runs 16 residues. V dropped 3 bases and J dropped 7; count of bases not matched to a gene: 7. The CDR3 coding sequence is TGTGCCACCAGTGATCACACCGGGACAGGGGCTGAAAAACTGTTTTTT. Protein sequence: CATSDHTGTGAEKLFF.

The V gene is TRBV5-8, the J gene TRBJ2-3; 7 positions agree with TRBD1. J lost 2 bases, V lost 0 bases, and 6 bases had no gene match. In germline, CDR1 is SGHTS, CDR2 YDEGEE. The CDR3 has 16 residues. CDR3 amino acids: CASSLGTGTFTDTQYF. CDR3 coding DNA: TGTGCCAGCAGCTTGGGGACAGGAACGTTCACAGATACGCAGTATTTT.

This chain uses TRBV11-2 with TRBJ2-5; tentative D call: TRBD2 (5 bases). Trimming shortened V by 2 bases and J by 4 bases, and 14 bases separated the two germline ends. This CDR3 spans 15 amino acids. Per germline, CDR1 SGHAT and CDR2 FQNNGV. The CDR3 nucleotides are TGTGCCAGCAGCTTATTTACGGGGTCGGGAGAGACCCAGTACTTC. As protein: CASSLFTGSGETQYF.

The chain couples TRBV5-1 to TRBJ1-4, with D possibly matching TRBD1 (6 bases). Germline values: CDR1 SGHRS, CDR2 YFSETQ. The CDR3 runs 14 residues. V lost 4 bases and J 8 bases, leaving 15 bases between the germline ends. DNA for the CDR3: TGCGCCAGCAGCCCCGGGGGCACAGTGGAAAAACTGTTTTTT. It codes for CASSPGGTVEKLFF.

This clone is classed as medium-sized (0.01 to 0.1%). The rearrangement uses TRBV7-9 and TRBJ1-6, with 9 positions matching TRBD1. The J segment lost 9 bases and the V segment lost 5 bases, leaving 8 bases of the junction unmatched. From germline, CDR1 is SEHNR and CDR2 FQNEAQ (reference sequence). The length of the CDR3 is 15 residues. The CDR3 DNA reads as TGTGCCAGCAGCCCACAGGGGGCATCTAGTTCACCCCTCCACTTT. Its translation is CASSPQGASSSPLHF.

V is TRBV30 and J is TRBJ2-1; 9 bases align to TRBD2. The CDR3 runs to 16 residues. Trimming removed 1 base from V and 8 bases from J; junction bases left unmatched: 12. CDR1 is GTSNPN and CDR2 is SVGIG in the germline V gene (reference sequence). Here the CDR3 DNA reads TGTGCCTGGAGTGCGGTATTGGGCGGGGGGGCGGATGAGCAGTTCTTC. Translated, it gives CAWSAVLGGGADEQFF.

The chain joins TRBV14 to TRBJ2-7; TRBD1 is a possible D gene (5 bases). Germline V gives CDR1 SGHDN, CDR2 FVKESK. Trimming removed 4 bases from V and 2 bases from J, with 12 bases in between. This CDR3 is built from 14 residues. In nucleotides, the CDR3 is TGTGCCAGCAGCCCCGACAGCCTCACCTACGAGCAGTACTTC. Translating gives CASSPDSLTYEQYF.

CDR3 amino acids: CASSLHWGTQYF. CDR3 in DNA: TGTGCCAGTAGCCTCCACTGGGGTACGCAGTATTTT. This chain links TRBV19 with TRBJ2-3; no definite D call. The germline V gene encodes CDR1 LNHDA and CDR2 SQIVND (reference sequence). The V gene lost 6 bases and the J gene lost 8 bases, with 12 bases spanning the gap. This CDR3 contains 12 residues.

The gene calls are TRBV7-3 and TRBJ2-3; 9 bases are a match to TRBD2. Germline V CDR1 and CDR2: SGHTA, FQGTGA. The CDR3 runs to 14 residues. V shed 7 bases and J 2 bases; nucleotides not matched to a gene: 4. DNA for the CDR3: TGTGCCAGCAATAGCGGGGGACCCACAGATACGCAGTATTTT. Protein sequence: CASNSGGPTDTQYF.

The genes are TRBV2 and TRBJ1-5; D is unclear. The V and J ends lost 4 bases and 6 bases respectively, with 10 bases between them. This CDR3 region has 13 residues. Germline assignment: CDR1 SNHLY and CDR2 FYNNEI. The CDR3 coding sequence is TGTGCCAGCAGTGGGCCGGATCCTCAGCCCCAGCATTTT. Protein product: CASSGPDPQPQHF.

This chain connects TRBV5-1 to TRBJ1-1; no clear D gene. Germline CDR1 reads SGHRS; CDR2 reads YFSETQ. The CDR3 has 14 residues. The ends were cut back, 10 bases at V and 5 bases at J, with 21 bases in the middle. The CDR3 DNA reads as TGCGCCTCGGCACGTGGGGTTCTGGAGACTGAAGCTTTCTTT. It is translated as CASARGVLETEAFF.

V usage is TRBV19 and J usage is TRBJ1-5; the D is unclear. V was pared by 6 bases and J by 0 bases, with 12 bases between. The CDR3 totals 15 residues. Germline CDR1 LNHDA, CDR2 SQIVND (reference sequence). CDR3 amino acids: CASSPETSSNQPQHF. The CDR3 DNA sequence: TGTGCCAGTAGCCCAGAGACCTCTAGCAATCAGCCCCAGCATTTT.

This chain links TRBV6-6 with TRBJ1-2; 9 bases are shared with TRBD1. Germline values: CDR1 MNHNY, CDR2 SVGAGI (reference sequence). This CDR3 is built from 14 residues. V lost 2 bases, J lost 6 bases, and 4 bases stayed unmatched. CDR3 in amino acids: CASSYGTGKNGYTF. In DNA form, the CDR3 reads TGTGCCAGCAGTTACGGGACAGGGAAGAATGGCTACACCTTC.